The subject of this entry is one TCR beta chain. V was cut by 5 bases and J by 4 bases, with 14 bases left in between. CDR3 length equals 15 residues. Germline lookup yields CDR1 SGHAT and CDR2 FQNNGV. The record originates from a study of blood T cell repertoires in COVID-19. Looking at the study overall: Donors in the United States, Italy and Spain gave samples during acute or convalescent COVID-19.

In the original workflow: Amplified reference gene primers provided the basis for estimating nucleated cell counts. TCRdb's table, derived via immunoSEQ multiplex PCR, lists solely in-frame clones and lacks some. D and trimming were read from the DNA, whereas the V and J calls and clone size are those reported in that table. The sample consists of tens of thousands of clones, around 83% of them appearing once. The sequence derives from an elderly man with acute or convalescent COVID-19. Specimen: peripheral blood. This chain links TRBV11-2 with TRBJ2-2; no clear D gene. The DNA of the CDR3 is TGTGCCAGCAGCCGACAACGATTGGGCACCGGGGAGCTGTTTTTT. Its translation: CASSRQRLGTGELFF.